This TCR beta chain was sequenced for a study of blood T cell repertoires in COVID-19. TCRdb keeps only in-frame clones here, not all; method: immunoSEQ multiplex PCR. The sample carries fewer than 600,000 clones, roughly 87% recorded once. Germline CDR1 is SNHLY and CDR2 is FYNNEI. Germline trimming cut 6 bases from V and 2 bases from J; bases unmatched to any gene: 4. This CDR3 is 14 amino acids long. This clonotype was sampled from a man between 18 and 29 years old with COVID-19, enrolled during active disease. The rearrangement uses TRBV2 and TRBJ1-3, with TRBD1 matching 7 bases. Sample: peripheral blood. The CDR3 DNA sequence: TGTGCCAGCAGCGCAGGGGGTACTGGAAACACCATATATTTT. Encoded protein: CASSAGGTGNTIYF.